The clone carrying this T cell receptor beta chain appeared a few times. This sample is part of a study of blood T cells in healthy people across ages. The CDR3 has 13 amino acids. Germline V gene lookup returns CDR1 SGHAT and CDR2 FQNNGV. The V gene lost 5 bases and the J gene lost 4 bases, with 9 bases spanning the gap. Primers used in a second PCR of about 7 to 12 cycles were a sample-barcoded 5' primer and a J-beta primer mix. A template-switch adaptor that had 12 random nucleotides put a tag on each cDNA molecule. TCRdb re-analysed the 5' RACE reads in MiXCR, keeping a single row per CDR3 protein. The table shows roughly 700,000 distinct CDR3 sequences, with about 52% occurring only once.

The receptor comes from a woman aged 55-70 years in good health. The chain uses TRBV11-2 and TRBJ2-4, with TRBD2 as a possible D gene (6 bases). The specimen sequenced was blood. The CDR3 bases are TGTGCCAGCAGCCAGGGACTTAAAAACATTCAGTACTTC. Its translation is CASSQGLKNIQYF.